A single T cell receptor beta chain is shown here with its context. Antigen specificity is unknown. This table comes from immunoSEQ multiplex PCR, and its TCRdb copy is limited to in-frame clones, with some not included. Of approximately 78,000 clones in the sample, about 82% were seen once. The CDR3 is made up of 15 amino acids. In germline, CDR1 is SEHNR, CDR2 FQNEAQ (reference sequence). V shed 5 bases and J 1 base; nucleotides not matched to a gene: 3. The data originate from a study of OX40 agonist ivuxolimab in advanced cancers. At the level of the study: Participants, approximately 81% male, averaged roughly 60 years of age, ranging from roughly 20 to 85.

Study-wide results and caveats: Researchers report that CD8+ T cells had, on average, more expanded clones than CD4+.

The rearrangement uses TRBV7-9 and TRBJ2-1; 9 bases line up with TRBD1. This TCR was recovered from an adult with an advanced solid tumor such as melanoma, head and neck, liver or kidney cancer. Sequences were derived from CD4+ or CD8+ T cells sorted from blood, sampled in a trial of the OX40 agonist ivuxolimab. CDR3 protein: CASSQTGGSYNEQFF. CDR3 sequence (DNA): TGTGCCAGCAGCCAGACAGGGGGGTCCTACAATGAGCAGTTCTTC.